A single sample gave rise to the 28 T cell receptor beta chains below, sequenced in a study of blood T cell repertoires in COVID-19. Produced via immunoSEQ multiplex PCR; TCRdb's table is partial and in-frame only. Among 100,000 to 150,000 clones listed, approximately 85% were seen once. Sequences were obtained from peripheral blood. All receptors derive from a woman aged 80 or over with COVID-19, enrolled during active disease.

This clone was seen a handful of times. CDR3 loop: CASMPSGSLRETQYF. In DNA, the CDR3 is TGTGCCAGTATGCCTAGCGGGAGTTTGAGGGAGACCCAGTACTTC. The V call is TRBV19, the J call TRBJ2-5, with 10 bases fitting TRBD2. CDR3 length: 15 residues. Per germline, CDR1 LNHDA and CDR2 SQIVND (reference sequence). The V and J ends lost 7 bases and 5 bases, in that order; junction bases with no gene match: 10.

This rearrangement joins TRBV7-9 to TRBJ2-1, with 9 nucleotides matching TRBD2. The CDR3 covers 17 residues. Per germline, CDR1 SEHNR and CDR2 FQNEAQ (reference sequence). Trimming at V came to 2 bases and at J to 7 bases, leaving 12 bases not matched to a gene. CDR3 in amino acids: CASSLPLLAGIENEQFF. As DNA, the CDR3 is TGTGCCAGCAGCTTACCTCTCCTAGCGGGAATAGAAAATGAGCAGTTCTTC.

As for this clone: At one boundary the junction diverges from the germline segment, which might be a read error. V usage is TRBV18 and J usage is TRBJ2-7; 8 bases map to TRBD1. CDR1 KGHSH and CDR2 LQKENI come from the germline V gene. There are 12 residues in the CDR3. The CDR3 loop is CASSPQGDEQYF. DNA for the CDR3: TGTGCCAGCTCTCCACAGGGGGACGAGCAGTACTTC.

The chain combines TRBV28 with TRBJ1-4; 7 bases are a match to TRBD1. J gave up 10 bases and V 5 bases, and 7 bases lay outside the gene matches. Germline loops: CDR1 MDHEN, CDR2 SYDVKM. The CDR3 is 13 residues long. CDR3 sequence reads: CASSLEGARKLFF. The DNA of the CDR3 is TGTGCCAGCAGTCTCGAGGGGGCGCGAAAACTGTTTTTT.

The chain couples TRBV25-1 to TRBJ2-2; possible D gene TRBD1, 6 bases. The ends were cut back, 9 bases at V and 4 bases at J, with 18 bases in the middle. CDR1 is MGHDK and CDR2 is SYGVNS in the germline V gene. The CDR3 totals 15 residues. CDR3 amino acids: CASQVGHVGTGELFF. CDR3 nucleotide sequence: TGTGCCAGTCAGGTGGGACACGTGGGCACCGGGGAGCTGTTTTTT.

The chain uses TRBV2 and TRBJ2-7; the D is unclear. The germline V gene encodes CDR1 SNHLY and CDR2 FYNNEI. This CDR3 is built from 12 residues. Trimming removed 1 base at V and 5 bases at J, with 6 bases between. CDR3 sequence (DNA): TGTGCCAGCAGTGAAGACCTAAACGAGCAGTACTTC. It encodes CASSEDLNEQYF.

The rearrangement uses TRBV11-2 and TRBJ1-2; 7 bases line up with TRBD1. J lost 8 bases, V lost 6 bases, and 9 bases had no gene match. CDR3 length: 13 amino acids. The germline CDR1 and CDR2 sequences are SGHAT and FQNNGV. Written as DNA, the CDR3 is TGTGCCAGCAGTCAGAACAGGGGAGAGGGCTACACCTTC. This encodes CASSQNRGEGYTF.

The sample holds a few counts of this clone. V usage is TRBV11-2 and J usage is TRBJ1-2; 8 nucleotides match TRBD1. This CDR3 comprises 15 residues. The V gene's germline CDR1 is SGHAT and CDR2 FQNNGV. Germline trimming cut 4 bases from V and 4 bases from J; bases unmatched to any gene: 8. The CDR3: CASSSNRGDLYGYTF. In nucleotides, the CDR3 is TGTGCCAGCAGCTCCAACAGGGGGGACCTCTATGGCTACACCTTC.

The V call is TRBV6-6, the J call TRBJ1-1, with TRBD1 matching over 8 bases. The V gene's germline CDR1 is MNHNY and CDR2 SVGAGI (reference sequence). This CDR3 has 16 residues. J lost 1 base, V lost 6 bases, and 10 bases had no gene match. The CDR3 sequence: CASRETTGAGNTEAFF. For the CDR3, the DNA is TGTGCCAGCAGGGAAACGACAGGGGCGGGGAACACTGAAGCTTTCTTT.

This chain joins TRBV3-1 (or the pseudogene TRBV3-2) and TRBJ2-7; 8 bases agree with TRBD1. The CDR3 loop spans 16 amino acids. Trimming at V came to 4 bases and at J to 0 bases, leaving 8 bases not matched to a gene. CDR1 and CDR2 from the germline V gene are LGHDT and YNNKEL (reference sequence). CDR3 region: CASSRVTGTGSYEQYF. The CDR3 DNA is TGTGCCAGCAGCCGAGTTACCGGGACAGGCTCCTACGAGCAGTACTTC.

The table lists this clone with a count of one. This sequence joins TRBV25-1 and TRBJ1-1; D unclear. The CDR3 has 14 amino acids. The germline V gene has CDR1 MGHDK and CDR2 SYGVNS. Trimming took 4 bases from V and 5 from J, leaving 14 bases between them. The CDR3 DNA is TGTGCCAGCAGTGTAATGGTCCCGGGGACTGAAGCTTTCTTT. It is translated as CASSVMVPGTEAFF.

This clone turned up a few times. The chain is built from TRBV19 and TRBJ2-4; TRBD2 aligns across 10 bases. The V gene's germline CDR1 is LNHDA and CDR2 SQIVND (reference sequence). J gave up 10 bases and V 4 bases, and 7 bases lay outside the gene matches. The CDR3 has 14 amino acids. In nucleotides, the CDR3 is TGTGCCAGTAGTACCGGCGGACTAGCGGAAATTCAGTACTTC. Translating gives CASSTGGLAEIQYF.

V and J are TRBV19 and TRBJ2-1; the D gene is possibly TRBD2 (6 bases). Germline-derived CDR1 and CDR2 are LNHDA and SQIVND (reference sequence). This CDR3 is 14 amino acids long. Trimming took 3 bases from V and 7 from J, leaving 13 bases between them. Here the CDR3 reads CASSIVSGGNEQFF. CDR3 nucleotide sequence: TGTGCCAGTAGTATTGTTTCCGGGGGTAATGAGCAGTTCTTC.

V and J are TRBV15 and TRBJ1-6, with 11 bases lining up with TRBD1. The V segment lost 6 bases and the J segment 13 bases; nucleotides outside the gene matches: 8. Germline values: CDR1 LNHNV, CDR2 YYDKDF (reference sequence). This CDR3 region has 14 residues. Here the CDR3 DNA reads TGTGCCACCAGTAGGGACAGGGGGGGTCGGCCCCTCCACTTT. Its translation is CATSRDRGGRPLHF.

The chain joins TRBV7-6 to TRBJ2-6; D not resolved. Deletions cut 2 bases from V and 0 bases from J, with 5 bases between. The V gene's germline CDR1 is SGHVS and CDR2 FNYEAQ. There are 15 residues in the CDR3. This CDR3 is CASSLRGSGANVLTF. The CDR3 region has the DNA TGTGCCAGCAGCTTAAGAGGCTCTGGGGCCAACGTCCTGACTTTC.

CDR3 sequence reads: CASSHGQRYGYTF. The CDR3 DNA follows: TGTGCCAGCAGCCACGGACAGCGGTATGGCTACACCTTC. The V gene is TRBV11-2, the J gene TRBJ1-2; maybe TRBD1 (6 bases). CDR1 and CDR2 (germline): SGHAT, FQNNGV. The CDR3 is 13 residues long. The ends were cut back, 5 bases at V and 5 bases at J, with 12 bases in the middle.

J is TRBJ2-4 and V is TRBV6-2 or TRBV6-3, with D possibly matching TRBD1 (6 bases). The CDR3 sequence is 17 residues long. V lost 1 base, J lost 3 bases, and 16 bases lay in between. CDR1 is MNHEY, CDR2 SVGEGT, per germline. CDR3 amino acids: CASSYYQGQVGKNIQYF. DNA of the CDR3: TGTGCCAGCAGTTACTATCAGGGGCAAGTGGGCAAAAACATTCAGTACTTC.

Written as DNA, the CDR3 is TGTGCCAGCAGTGAAGCGCAACAGGGGAAAGATACGCAGTATTTT. Translating it yields CASSEAQQGKDTQYF. The chain has TRBV6-1 and TRBJ2-3, with 7 bases identical to TRBD1. The junction had 5 bases not matched to a gene; V was cut back by 0 bases and J by 5 bases. The CDR3 is made up of 15 amino acids. The germline CDR1 and CDR2 sequences are MNHNS and SASEGT.

This clone has only a few counts. The chain links TRBV6-5 to TRBJ1-5; D gene ambiguous. Germline loops: CDR1 MNHEY, CDR2 SVGAGI. This CDR3 has 15 amino acids. V was trimmed by 0 bases and J by 0 bases, leaving 6 bases between them. The CDR3 here is CASSYSGFSNQPQHF. The CDR3 DNA follows: TGTGCCAGCAGTTACTCTGGCTTTAGCAATCAGCCCCAGCATTTT.

This chain uses TRBV6-6 with TRBJ1-2; 7 bases agree with TRBD1. V trimming: 7 bases; J trimming: 8 bases; junction bases outside the gene matches: 16. Per the germline V gene, CDR1 is MNHNY and CDR2 is SVGAGI (reference sequence). This CDR3 comprises 15 residues. CDR3 amino acids: CASTQNHRDSRGYTF. In DNA, the CDR3 is TGTGCCAGCACTCAAAACCACCGGGACAGCCGGGGCTACACCTTC.

V usage is TRBV27 and J usage is TRBJ1-5, with TRBD1 matching over 8 bases. Germline V lookup: CDR1 MNHEY, CDR2 SMNVEV (reference sequence). There are 15 residues in the CDR3. Trimming cost V 8 bases and J 3 bases; bases outside gene matches: 9. The CDR3 spells CASGLRQGNNQPQHF. As DNA, the CDR3 is TGTGCCAGCGGACTCAGACAGGGGAACAATCAGCCCCAGCATTTT.

This clone was counted a few times. The rearrangement links TRBV4-2 to TRBJ2-7, with D tentatively TRBD1 (6 bases). Germline loops: CDR1 LGHNA, CDR2 YNFKEQ. V dropped 0 bases and J dropped 3 bases, with 15 bases sitting between them. This CDR3 is built from 16 residues. CDR3 bases: TGTGCCAGCAGCCAAGATTCCAGGGACACCCTCTACGAGCAGTACTTC. Translation: CASSQDSRDTLYEQYF.

V usage is TRBV4-3 and J usage is TRBJ2-2; unclear D gene. Germline V gene data show CDR1 as LGHNA and CDR2 as YSLEER. This CDR3 comprises 15 residues. V lost 1 base and J 4 bases, leaving 10 bases between the germline ends. The CDR3 coding sequence is TGCGCCAGCAGCCAAGGACACCAAGCCACCGGGGAGCTGTTTTTT. This encodes CASSQGHQATGELFF.

This chain connects TRBV7-9 to TRBJ2-1; D is ambiguous. V dropped 8 bases and J dropped 5 bases, with 10 bases sitting between them. CDR3 length: 12 amino acids. Germline V gene sequence: CDR1 SEHNR, CDR2 FQNEAQ (reference sequence). CDR3 residues: CASHPADNEQFF. In DNA form, the CDR3 reads TGTGCCAGCCATCCCGCAGACAATGAGCAGTTCTTC. Full variable domain (missing parts from reference TRBV7-9 and TRBJ2-1): DTGVSQNPRHKITKRGQNVTFRCDPISEHNRLYWYRQTLGQGPEFLTYFQNEAQLEKSRLLSDRFSAERPKGSFSTLEIQRTEQGDSAMYLCASHPADNEQFFGPGTRLTVL.

This clone was detected a few times. The rearrangement joins TRBV10-3 to TRBJ1-1; D gene unclear. Trimming removed 7 bases at V and 5 bases at J, with 17 bases between. Per germline, CDR1 ENHRY and CDR2 SYGVKD. This CDR3 region has 14 residues. DNA of the CDR3: TGTGCCATCAAGGACTCGGGCGGCGGGACTGAAGCTTTCTTT. Amino acids: CAIKDSGGGTEAFF.

The V and J genes are TRBV12-5 and TRBJ1-1; possible D gene TRBD1, 6 bases. Germline assignment: CDR1 LGHNT and CDR2 FRNRAP. Trimming pared 5 bases from V and 1 base from J, leaving 11 bases between. This CDR3 contains 14 residues. CDR3 bases: TGTGCTAGTGGTCTCTCACAGGGGAACACTGAAGCTTTCTTT. This sequence encodes CASGLSQGNTEAFF.

The chain has TRBV18 and TRBJ1-1; 9 positions match TRBD1. V shed 1 base, J shed 4 bases, and the junction held 10 bases outside the gene matches. This CDR3 is built from 17 residues. CDR1 is KGHSH, CDR2 LQKENI, per germline. The CDR3 bases are TGTGCCAGCTCACCACTTATCACAGGGGGCTCTGGCACTGAAGCTTTCTTT. This translates into CASSPLITGGSGTEAFF. Supplemented by reference TRBV18 and TRBJ1-1, the full variable domain reads NAGVMQNPRHLVRRRGQEARLRCSPMKGHSHVYWYRQLPEEGLKFMVYLQKENIIDESGMPKERFSAEFPKEGPSILRIQQVVRGDSAAYFCASSPLITGGSGTEAFFGQGTRLTVV.

The V and J genes are TRBV27 and TRBJ2-3; TRBD1 agrees at 9 bases. V lost 6 bases to trimming and J lost 3 bases; unmatched junction nucleotides: 19. This CDR3 has 19 amino acids. The germline V gene has CDR1 MNHEY and CDR2 SMNVEV (reference sequence). CDR3 in amino acids: CASSRPGQGNRVRTDTQYF. As DNA, the CDR3 is TGTGCCAGCAGCCGCCCGGGACAGGGAAATCGGGTTAGGACAGATACGCAGTATTTT.